Each of the 14 T cell receptor beta chains below was sequenced from the same sample in a study of a mutant IDH1 vaccine in newly diagnosed glioma. Profiling relied on immunoSEQ multiplex PCR, and the TCRdb table lists in-frame clones only, not all of them. The sample lists 100,000 to 150,000 clones, around three quarters occurring once. As to time point: week 11, during vaccination. Alongside topical imiquimod, each dose of vaccine comprised 300 ug of mutant IDH1 20-mer peptide. What these receptors recognize is not known. Sequenced here: PBMCs, sampled from a glioma patient whose treatment included an IDH1 peptide vaccine. The receptors derive from a man aged 35 to 55 with glioma.

The genes are TRBV28 and TRBJ2-7; unclear D gene. V shed 3 bases and J shed 2 bases, with 8 bases lying between them. Germline CDR1 reads MDHEN; CDR2 reads SYDVKM. The CDR3 spans 13 residues. CDR3 in DNA: TGTGCCAGCAGTTTGGGGATCCCCTACGAGCAGTACTTC. Encoded protein: CASSLGIPYEQYF.

This clone was picked up a small number of times. The chain carries TRBV15 and TRBJ2-3, with a possible D match to TRBD2 (5 bases). The germline V and J ends were trimmed by 5 bases and 4 bases, with 10 bases remaining between them. The CDR3 length is 13 residues. Germline assignment: CDR1 LNHNV and CDR2 YYDKDF (reference sequence). CDR3 protein: CATSPGSSDTQYF. CDR3 DNA: TGTGCCACCAGCCCGGGGTCCTCAGATACGCAGTATTTT.

About this clone itself: At one boundary the junction diverges from the germline segment, which might be a read error. The chain links TRBV5-1 to TRBJ2-1; D is tentatively TRBD1 or TRBD2 (5 bases each). Germline loops: CDR1 SGHRS, CDR2 YFSETQ. This CDR3 is built from 14 residues. CDR3 in DNA: TGCGCCAGCAGCCCCGGGACCGCGCGGCTTGAGGAGTTCTTC. Translated, it gives CASSPGTARLEEFF.

This clone was detected ten times or more. The chain carries TRBV7-9 and TRBJ1-1, with 8 bases fitting TRBD1. The length of the CDR3 is 14 residues. V lost 3 bases, J lost 4 bases, and 4 bases stayed unmatched. Germline V gives CDR1 SEHNR, CDR2 FQNEAQ (reference sequence). This CDR3 is CASSFGDRLTEAFF. The CDR3 nucleotides read TGTGCCAGCAGCTTTGGGGACAGGCTCACTGAAGCTTTCTTT. The whole variable domain, remainder taken from reference TRBV7-9 and TRBJ1-1, is DTGVSQNPRHKITKRGQNVTFRCDPISEHNRLYWYRQTLGQGPEFLTYFQNEAQLEKSRLLSDRFSAERPKGSFSTLEIQRTEQGDSAMYLCASSFGDRLTEAFFGQGTRLTVV.

This chain links TRBV7-2 with TRBJ1-5; the match to TRBD1 covers 10 bases. Germline CDR1 is SGHTA and CDR2 is FQGNSA. The CDR3 contains 15 residues. V lost 7 bases and J lost 7; bases outside the gene matches: 10. Written as DNA, the CDR3 is TGTGCCAGCAACAATCCGGGACAGGGGAACCAGCCCCAGCATTTT. Its translation is CASNNPGQGNQPQHF.

The CDR3 bases are TGCAGCGCCCGAAGGGGACAGTCCCTCTCTTCAAATGAAAAACTGTTTTTT. It codes for CSARRGQSLSSNEKLFF. The chain links TRBV29-1 to TRBJ1-4; 7 bases match TRBD1. The junction had 19 bases not matched to a gene; V was cut back by 7 bases and J by 5 bases. The germline CDR1 and CDR2 sequences are SQVTM and ANQGSEA. This CDR3 has 17 residues.

This chain connects TRBV5-1 to TRBJ2-7; D is unresolved. CDR1 and CDR2 (germline): SGHRS, YFSETQ. Trimming pared 7 bases from V and 2 bases from J, leaving 19 bases between. This CDR3 is 15 amino acids long. Here the CDR3 DNA reads TGCGCCAGCCGCCCGCAACCGACATCTACCTACGAGCAGTACTTC. Protein sequence: CASRPQPTSTYEQYF.

This sequence joins TRBV6-1 and TRBJ1-1, with TRBD1 matching over 8 bases. The CDR3 spans 13 residues. The J segment lost 4 bases and the V segment lost 6 bases, leaving 4 bases of the junction unmatched. CDR1 MNHNS and CDR2 SASEGT come from the germline V gene. CDR3 sequence: CASRQGAATEAFF. CDR3 sequence (DNA): TGTGCCAGCAGGCAGGGGGCGGCCACTGAAGCTTTCTTT.

This sequence joins TRBV19 and TRBJ2-7; 14 positions match TRBD2. There are 16 residues in the CDR3. The V segment lost 10 bases and the J segment 2 bases; nucleotides outside the gene matches: 10. Germline CDR1 is LNHDA and CDR2 is SQIVND (reference sequence). The CDR3 sequence: CATSGTSGGSTYEQYF. CDR3 nucleotide sequence: TGTGCCACCAGCGGGACTAGCGGGGGCTCAACCTACGAGCAGTACTTC.

The chain combines TRBV5-1 with TRBJ1-2; no clear D. Germline V gene lookup returns CDR1 SGHRS and CDR2 YFSETQ. This CDR3 is 14 amino acids long. The V and J ends lost 3 bases and 4 bases respectively, with 13 bases between them. CDR3 bases: TGCGCCAGCAGCTCCCCGGGAGAACCCTATGGCTACACCTTC. Its translation is CASSSPGEPYGYTF.

J is TRBJ1-1 and V is TRBV7-2; D perhaps matches TRBD1 (6 bases). Germline V gene data show CDR1 as SGHTA and CDR2 as FQGNSA. V was cut by 6 bases and J by 4 bases, with 18 bases left in between. The CDR3 runs 15 residues. CDR3 in amino acids: CASSSTSGVGTEAFF. CDR3 DNA: TGTGCCAGCAGTTCAACCTCAGGGGTGGGCACTGAAGCTTTCTTT. The full variable domain, with the rest looked up from reference TRBV7-2 and TRBJ1-1, is GAGVSQSPSNKVTEKGKDVELRCDPISGHTALYWYRQSLGQGLEFLIYFQGNSAPDKSGLPSDRFSAERTGGSVSTLTIQRTQQEDSAVYLCASSSTSGVGTEAFFGQGTRLTVV.

V and J are TRBV6-1 and TRBJ1-6; D remains ambiguous. This CDR3 is built from 13 residues. Germline lookup yields CDR1 MNHNS and CDR2 SASEGT. V was shortened by 5 bases and J by 11 bases, with 13 bases between the two germline ends. The CDR3 DNA reads as TGTGCCAGCAGTTCGGGAGACCAAACACCCCTCCACTTT. It is translated as CASSSGDQTPLHF.

To note about this clone: Other DNA variants within this sample encode the same CDR3. The V call is TRBV6-5, the J call TRBJ2-3, with D tentatively TRBD1 (5 bases). Trimming removed 4 bases from V and 2 bases from J, with 10 bases in between. The CDR3 contains 14 residues. Per the germline V gene, CDR1 is MNHEY and CDR2 is SVGAGI. For the CDR3, the DNA is TGTGCCAGCAGTTTAGGGGCGCCCACAGATACGCAGTATTTT. It translates to CASSLGAPTDTQYF.

The gene calls are TRBV15 and TRBJ2-7; D may be TRBD1 (5 bases). V was pared by 0 bases and J by 2 bases, with 11 bases between. The germline CDR1 and CDR2 sequences are LNHNV and YYDKDF (reference sequence). The CDR3 sequence is 15 residues long. As DNA, the CDR3 is TGTGCCACCAGCAGAGACAAGGGGTCCACCTACGAGCAGTACTTC. Protein product: CATSRDKGSTYEQYF.